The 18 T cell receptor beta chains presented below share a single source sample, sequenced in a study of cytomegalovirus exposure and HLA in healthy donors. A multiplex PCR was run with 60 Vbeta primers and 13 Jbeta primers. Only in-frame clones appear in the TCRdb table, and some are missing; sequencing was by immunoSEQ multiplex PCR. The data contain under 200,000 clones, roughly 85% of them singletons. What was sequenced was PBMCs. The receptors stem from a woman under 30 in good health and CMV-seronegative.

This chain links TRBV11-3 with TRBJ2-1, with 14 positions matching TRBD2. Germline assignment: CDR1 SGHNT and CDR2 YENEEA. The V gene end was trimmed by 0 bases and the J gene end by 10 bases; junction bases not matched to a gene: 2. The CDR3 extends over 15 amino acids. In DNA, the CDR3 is TGTGCCAGCAGCTTAGATGGGACTAGCGGGGGAGAGCAGTTCTTC. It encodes CASSLDGTSGGEQFF.

The chain's CDR3 is CASSYPGQQETQYF. CDR3 nucleotide sequence: TGTGCCAGCAGCTATCCGGGACAGCAAGAGACCCAGTACTTC. The chain links TRBV11-3 to TRBJ2-5, with 7 bases identical to TRBD1. Germline V lookup: CDR1 SGHNT, CDR2 YENEEA. The V and J ends lost 4 bases and 2 bases, in that order; junction bases with no gene match: 4. The CDR3 covers 14 residues.

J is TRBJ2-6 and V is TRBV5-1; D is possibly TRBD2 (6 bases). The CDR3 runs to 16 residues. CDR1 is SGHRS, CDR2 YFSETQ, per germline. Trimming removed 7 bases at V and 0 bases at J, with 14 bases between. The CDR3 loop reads CASRGTVLSGANVLTF. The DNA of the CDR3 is TGCGCCAGCCGGGGGACGGTACTCTCTGGGGCCAACGTCCTGACTTTC.

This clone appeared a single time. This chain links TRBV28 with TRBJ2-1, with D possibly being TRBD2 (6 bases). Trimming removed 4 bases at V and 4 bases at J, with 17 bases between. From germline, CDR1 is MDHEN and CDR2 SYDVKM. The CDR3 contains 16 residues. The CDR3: CASSSTVPGRYNEQFF. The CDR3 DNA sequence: TGTGCCAGCAGTTCGACCGTCCCGGGGAGGTACAATGAGCAGTTCTTC.

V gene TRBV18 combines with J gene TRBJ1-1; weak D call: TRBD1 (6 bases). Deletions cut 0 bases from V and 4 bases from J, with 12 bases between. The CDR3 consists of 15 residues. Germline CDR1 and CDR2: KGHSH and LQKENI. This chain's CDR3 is CASSPPQGVGTEAFF. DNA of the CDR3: TGTGCCAGCTCACCACCACAGGGTGTGGGCACTGAAGCTTTCTTT.

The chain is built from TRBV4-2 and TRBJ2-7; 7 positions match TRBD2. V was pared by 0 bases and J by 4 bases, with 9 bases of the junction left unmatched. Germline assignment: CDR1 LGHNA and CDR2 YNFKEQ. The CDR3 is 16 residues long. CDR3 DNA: TGTGCCAGCAGCCAAGAGGGAGGGAGAGGGAGATACGAGCAGTACTTC. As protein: CASSQEGGRGRYEQYF.

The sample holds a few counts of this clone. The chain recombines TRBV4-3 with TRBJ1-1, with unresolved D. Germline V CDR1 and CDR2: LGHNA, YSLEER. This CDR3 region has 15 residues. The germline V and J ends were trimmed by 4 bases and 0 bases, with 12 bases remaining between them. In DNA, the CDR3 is TGCGCCAGCAGCCCCCAACAGCGGCTGAACACTGAAGCTTTCTTT. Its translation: CASSPQQRLNTEAFF.

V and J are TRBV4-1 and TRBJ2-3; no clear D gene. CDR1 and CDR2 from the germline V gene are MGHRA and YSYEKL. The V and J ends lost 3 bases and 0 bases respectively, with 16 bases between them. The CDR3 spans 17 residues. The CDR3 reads CASSQTSQPSSTDTQYF. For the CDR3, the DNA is TGCGCCAGCAGCCAGACTTCTCAGCCCTCTAGCACAGATACGCAGTATTTT.

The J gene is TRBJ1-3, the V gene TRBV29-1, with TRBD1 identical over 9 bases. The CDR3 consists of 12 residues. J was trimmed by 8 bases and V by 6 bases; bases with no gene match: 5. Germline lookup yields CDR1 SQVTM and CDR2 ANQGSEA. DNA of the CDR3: TGCAGCGTGGGGACAGGGTTTGACACCATATATTTT. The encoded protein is CSVGTGFDTIYF.

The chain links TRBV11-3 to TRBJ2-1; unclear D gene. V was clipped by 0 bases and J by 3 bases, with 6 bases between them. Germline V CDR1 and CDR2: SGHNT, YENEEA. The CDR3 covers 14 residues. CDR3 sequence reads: CASSLEQFYNEQFF. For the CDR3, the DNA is TGTGCCAGCAGCTTAGAACAGTTCTACAATGAGCAGTTCTTC.

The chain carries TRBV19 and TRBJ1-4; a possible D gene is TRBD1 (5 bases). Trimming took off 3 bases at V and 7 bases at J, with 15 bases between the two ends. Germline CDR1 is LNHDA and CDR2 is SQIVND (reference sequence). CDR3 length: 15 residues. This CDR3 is CASSMPRRRGEKLFF. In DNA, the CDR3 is TGTGCCAGTAGTATGCCCCGCAGGAGGGGTGAAAAACTGTTTTTT. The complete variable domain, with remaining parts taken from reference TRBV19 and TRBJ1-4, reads DGGITQSPKYLFRKEGQNVTLSCEQNLNHDAMYWYRQDPGQGLRLIYYSQIVNDFQKGDIAEGYSVSREKKESFPLTVTSAQKNPTAFYLCASSMPRRRGEKLFFGSGTQLSVL.

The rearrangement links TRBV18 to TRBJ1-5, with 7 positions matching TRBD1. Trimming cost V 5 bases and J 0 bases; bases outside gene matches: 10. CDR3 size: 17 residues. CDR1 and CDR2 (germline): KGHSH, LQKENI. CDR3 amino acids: CASSWDSSLYSNQPQHF. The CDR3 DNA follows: TGTGCCAGCTCATGGGACAGCTCCCTTTATAGCAATCAGCCCCAGCATTTT.

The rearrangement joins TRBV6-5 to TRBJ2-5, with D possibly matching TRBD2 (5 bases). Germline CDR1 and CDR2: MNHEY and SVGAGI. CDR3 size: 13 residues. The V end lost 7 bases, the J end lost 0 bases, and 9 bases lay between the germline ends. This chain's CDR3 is CASTPGDQETQYF. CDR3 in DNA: TGTGCCAGCACCCCCGGGGACCAAGAGACCCAGTACTTC.

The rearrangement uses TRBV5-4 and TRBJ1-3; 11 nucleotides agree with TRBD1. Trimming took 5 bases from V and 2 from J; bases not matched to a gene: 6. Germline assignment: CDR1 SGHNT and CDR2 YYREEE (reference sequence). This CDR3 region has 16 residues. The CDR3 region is CASSFGQGAAGNTIYF. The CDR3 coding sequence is TGTGCCAGCAGTTTTGGACAGGGGGCGGCTGGAAACACCATATATTTT.

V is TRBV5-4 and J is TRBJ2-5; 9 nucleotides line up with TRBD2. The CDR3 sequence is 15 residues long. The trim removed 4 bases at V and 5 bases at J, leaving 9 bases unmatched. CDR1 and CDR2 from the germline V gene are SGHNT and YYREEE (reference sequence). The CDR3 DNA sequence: TGTGCCAGCAGCCCCGGGGGGAGCGGGAGGGAGACCCAGTACTTC. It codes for CASSPGGSGRETQYF.

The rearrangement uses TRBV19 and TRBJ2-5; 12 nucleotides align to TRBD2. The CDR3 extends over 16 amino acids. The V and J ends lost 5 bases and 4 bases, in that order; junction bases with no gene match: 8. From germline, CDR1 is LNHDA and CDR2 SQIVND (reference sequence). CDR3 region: CASSVNGLAGTETQYF. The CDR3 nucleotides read TGTGCCAGTAGTGTGAATGGACTAGCGGGAACAGAGACCCAGTACTTC.

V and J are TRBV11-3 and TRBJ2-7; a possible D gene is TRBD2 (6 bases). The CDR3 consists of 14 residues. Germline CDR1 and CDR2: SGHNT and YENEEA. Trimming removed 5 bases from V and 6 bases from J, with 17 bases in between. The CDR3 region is CASSPSPGLGEQYV. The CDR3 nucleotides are TGTGCCAGCAGCCCCAGTCCGGGACTGGGCGAGCAGTACGTC.

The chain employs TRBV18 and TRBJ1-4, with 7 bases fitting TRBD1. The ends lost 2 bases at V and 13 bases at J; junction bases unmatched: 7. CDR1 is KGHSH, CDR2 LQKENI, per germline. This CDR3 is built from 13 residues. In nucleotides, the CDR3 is TGTGCCAGCTCACCAGACAGGGAGGCGGGACTGTTTTTT. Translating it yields CASSPDREAGLFF.